Only one count was recorded for the clone carrying this TCR beta chain. This specimen belongs to a study of blood T cell repertoires in COVID-19. Across the whole study: COVID-19 samples, acute and convalescent, were from the United States, Italy and Spain. PBMCs, B-cell-depleted T cells, or T cells were the source of the cDNA or gDNA that made up the material.

Original data processing: Cell counts per sample came from amplifying reference gene primers. The protocol was immunoSEQ multiplex PCR, while the TCRdb copy is restricted to in-frame clones and leaves out a portion. V and J calls and clone size follow that table, whereas D and trimming were derived from the DNA. The sample consists of around 200,000 clones, around 83% of them appearing once. V lost 1 base, J lost 2 bases, and 13 bases lay in between. CDR3 length equals 16 residues. Germline V gene data show CDR1 as SGHAT and CDR2 as FQNNGV. The sequenced material came from peripheral blood. V is TRBV11-2 and J is TRBJ2-3; a possible D gene is TRBD2 (6 bases). The clonotype comes from a woman aged 45-60 years with acute or convalescent COVID-19. DNA of the CDR3: TGTGCCAGCAGCTTAGGGGTTGTGCGGGACACAGATACGCAGTATTTT. Translated: CASSLGVVRDTDTQYF. Filled out from reference TRBV11-2 and TRBJ2-3, the complete variable domain reads EAGVAQSPRYKIIEKRQSVAFWCNPISGHATLYWYQQILGQGPKLLIQFQNNGVVDDSQLPKDRFSAERLKGVDSTLKIQPAKLEDSAVYLCASSLGVVRDTDTQYFGPGTRLTVL.